Listed below are T cell receptor beta chains from one sample, sequenced in a study of T-cell memory formation after mild COVID-19. TCRdb reprocessed the 5' RACE reads via MiXCR and lists one record per CDR3 protein. The table lists around 150,000 distinct CDR3 sequences, roughly 31% of them singletons. The sample was PBMCs or a T cell subset sorted from them (not recorded which). The receptors come from an adult woman who had mild COVID-19 (a few samples of this study predate the infection). Cell type and time point are not known. The CDR3 runs from the conserved cysteine through the conserved F or W. The D gene is left open where the match is weak. The size entry is marked missing in some rows and otherwise reads once, few, many or a size class.

j_gene,d_gene,abundance,v_gene,len,CDR3nt,CDR3aa
TRBJ2-1,NA,few,TRBV4-2,18,TGTGCCAGCAGCCAAGATTCCTATCAAAGGACGACCTACAATGAGCAGTTCTTC,CASSQDSYQRTTYNEQFF
TRBJ2-3,TRBD2,NA,TRBV6-5,16,TGTGCCAGCAGCCGCCTGAGCGGGGCCTTCGCAGATACGCAGTATTTT,CASSRLSGAFADTQYF
TRBJ2-5,NA,NA,TRBV5-1,13,TGCGCCAGCAGCTTGGTACCTAAAGAGACCCAGTACTTC,CASSLVPKETQYF
TRBJ1-4,TRBD1,once,TRBV19,17,TGTGCCAGTAGTATACCGGACAGGGGGCCAACTAATGAAAAACTGTTTTTT,CASSIPDRGPTNEKLFF
TRBJ2-7,TRBD1,NA,TRBV6-2/TRBV6-3,16,TGTGCCAGCAGTTACTCGGAGGGACAGGGGGACTACGAGCAGTACTTC,CASSYSEGQGDYEQYF
TRBJ2-6,NA,NA,TRBV20-1,15,TGCAGTGCTAGAGATTGGGGTTCTGGGGCCAACGTCCTGACTTTC,CSARDWGSGANVLTF
TRBJ1-1,TRBD1,NA,TRBV12-3/TRBV12-4,14,TGTGCCAGCAGCTCGGGACAGATCAACACTGAAGCTTTCTTT,CASSSGQINTEAFF
TRBJ2-7,NA,NA,TRBV18,13,TGTGCCAGCTCACCAAAACTAAGCTACGAGCAGTACTTC,CASSPKLSYEQYF
TRBJ2-1,TRBD2,NA,TRBV12-3/TRBV12-4,16,TGTGCCAGCAGTCTGGGACTAGCGGGAGGGCTCGATGAGCAGTTCTTC,CASSLGLAGGLDEQFF
TRBJ1-1,NA,NA,TRBV5-1,15,TGCGCCAGCAGTATGACGGGGGTAGGGGAAACTGAAGCTTTCTTT,CASSMTGVGETEAFF
TRBJ2-3,NA,NA,TRBV30,16,TGTGCCTGGAGTGCAGGTCTCCGAGGGAGGACAGATACGCAGTATTTT,CAWSAGLRGRTDTQYF
TRBJ1-5,NA,NA,TRBV28,14,TGTGCCAGCAGTTTTCGGGGTCGTCATCAGCCCCAGCATTTT,CASSFRGRHQPQHF
TRBJ2-7,TRBD2,NA,TRBV4-2,17,TGTGCCAGCAGCCAAGATTTCGGGACTAGCGGGAGTAGCGAGCAGTACTTC,CASSQDFGTSGSSEQYF
TRBJ1-1,NA,NA,TRBV7-9,14,TGTGCCAGCAGCTTCAGTAGCATGAACACTGAAGCTTTCTTT,CASSFSSMNTEAFF
TRBJ1-1,NA,few,TRBV10-3,15,TGTGCCATCAGCGGTCAGGGTAGGTCGGGCGCTGAAGCTTTCTTT,CAISGQGRSGAEAFF
TRBJ1-5,NA,NA,TRBV24-1,18,TGTGCCACCAGTGATTCCCAGGACGTATGGGCCCTCAATCAGCCCCAGCATTTT,CATSDSQDVWALNQPQHF
TRBJ2-7,TRBD1,NA,TRBV4-2,16,TGTGCCAGCAGCCAGACACCGGGACAGGGGGCGTACGAGCAGTACTTC,CASSQTPGQGAYEQYF
TRBJ1-1,TRBD1,many,TRBV7-6,15,TGTGCCAGCAGCTTCCCAGGGGGCCAAAACACTGAAGCTTTCTTT,CASSFPGGQNTEAFF
TRBJ2-7,TRBD2,NA,TRBV4-1,16,TGCGCCAGCAGCCAAGCCCTAGCGGGGGCCTCCTACGAGCAGTACTTC,CASSQALAGASYEQYF
TRBJ2-7,TRBD1,once,TRBV4-1,14,TGCGCCAGCAGCCAGAACAGGGGGTCCTACGAGCAGTACTTC,CASSQNRGSYEQYF
TRBJ2-7,NA,NA,TRBV24-1,11,TGTGCCACCGGTGGGGGCCACGAGCAGTACTTC,CATGGGHEQYF
TRBJ2-7,NA,NA,TRBV9,15,TGTGCCAGCAGCGCTTACCAGGGGAAAGTAAACGAGCAGTACTTC,CASSAYQGKVNEQYF
TRBJ1-2,NA,few,TRBV5-6,13,TGTGCCAGCAGCTTGCTGACCTCCTATGGCTACACCTTC,CASSLLTSYGYTF
TRBJ2-7,NA,few,TRBV5-1,14,TGCGCCAGCAGCTCGGCAGGTAGCTCCTACGAGCAGTACTTC,CASSSAGSSYEQYF
TRBJ2-5,NA,few,TRBV7-6,16,TGTGCCAGCAGCTTAGCGCTAAGTGGACCTGTAGAGACCCAGTACTTC,CASSLALSGPVETQYF
TRBJ2-1,TRBD1,few,TRBV3-1,15,TGTGCCAGCAGCCCGAGGGACAGATCCATCCATGAGCAGTTCTTC,CASSPRDRSIHEQFF
TRBJ1-6,TRBD1,few,TRBV5-1,14,TGCGCCAGCAGCTTAACAGGGGAAATTTCACCCCTCCACTTT,CASSLTGEISPLHF
TRBJ1-2,TRBD1,few,TRBV9,15,TGTGCCAGCAGCGTAGCTACAGGGGGATTCTATGGCTACACCTTC,CASSVATGGFYGYTF
TRBJ2-7,NA,NA,TRBV5-1,15,TGCGCCAGCAGCTTGGAAGGGAGTACCTCCTACGAGCAGTACTTC,CASSLEGSTSYEQYF
TRBJ1-1,NA,NA,TRBV7-9,13,TGTGCCAGCAGCCCCACGCGGGGCACTGAAGCTTTCTTT,CASSPTRGTEAFF
TRBJ1-2,TRBD1,few,TRBV6-2/TRBV6-3,15,TGTGCCAGCAGTTACACCCGGGACAGGGGGAATGGCTACACCTTC,CASSYTRDRGNGYTF
TRBJ1-1,TRBD1,NA,TRBV4-1,12,TGCGCCAGCAGTCAGACAGGGGTTGAAGCTTTCTTT,CASSQTGVEAFF
TRBJ2-7,NA,few,TRBV6-2/TRBV6-3,14,TGTGCCAGCAAAGGAGGTCTGGGGTCCTACGAGCAGTACTTC,CASKGGLGSYEQYF
TRBJ1-5,NA,NA,TRBV20-1,14,TGCAGTGCTACAGACAGCTATAGCAATCAGCCCCAGCATTTT,CSATDSYSNQPQHF
TRBJ2-7,TRBD1,NA,TRBV28,12,TGTGCCAGCAGTTCCGGGACAGCAAAGCAGTACTTC,CASSSGTAKQYF
TRBJ2-7,NA,few,TRBV7-9,11,TGTGCCAGCACCCAGGTCGATGAGCAGTACTTC,CASTQVDEQYF
TRBJ2-7,NA,NA,TRBV18,13,TGTGCCAGCTCACCGGGGGACTCCTACGAGCAGTACTTC,CASSPGDSYEQYF
TRBJ2-7,TRBD1,few,TRBV9,15,TGTGCCAGCAGCGGAGGGACAGCTTTCGGCTACGAGCAGTACTTC,CASSGGTAFGYEQYF
TRBJ1-2,TRBD1,NA,TRBV4-1,14,TGCGCCAGCAGACCCCCGGGACAGAGCTATGGCTACACCTTC,CASRPPGQSYGYTF
TRBJ1-5,NA,few,TRBV15,13,TGTGCCACCAGCAGCGGATACAATCAGCCCCAGCATTTT,CATSSGYNQPQHF
TRBJ2-3,TRBD2,NA,TRBV7-9,18,TGTGCCAGCAGCTTACGGTCTAGCGGGAGGCTCGGCACAGATACGCAGTATTTT,CASSLRSSGRLGTDTQYF
TRBJ2-3,NA,many,TRBV7-9,19,TGTGCCAGCAGCTTTCGATTTAGTATTCTGGGGGGAACCACAGATACGCAGTATTTT,CASSFRFSILGGTTDTQYF
TRBJ2-7,TRBD1,NA,TRBV6-5,17,TGTGCCAGCAGTTACTCCTCTGCTTCCAGGGGGCGAGGAGGGCAGTACTTC,CASSYSSASRGRGGQYF
TRBJ2-1,TRBD1,NA,TRBV6-2/TRBV6-3,15,TGTGCCAGCAGTTACTCGGATGCAGGGGGCAATGAGCAGTTCTTC,CASSYSDAGGNEQFF
TRBJ2-7,NA,NA,TRBV20-1,13,TGCAGTGCTAGCTCCGACAGAACCTACGAGCAGTACTTC,CSASSDRTYEQYF
TRBJ2-1,TRBD2,few,TRBV5-1,16,TGCGCCAGCAGCTTTACTAGCGGGAGGGCCTACAATGAGCAGTTCTTC,CASSFTSGRAYNEQFF
TRBJ2-3,TRBD2,few,TRBV29-1,15,TGCAGCGTTGAAAGTTTTAGCGGGAGCCCAGATACGCAGTATTTT,CSVESFSGSPDTQYF
TRBJ2-1,NA,NA,TRBV9,12,TGTGCCAGCAGCCCCCTTCAGAATGAGCAGTTCTTC,CASSPLQNEQFF